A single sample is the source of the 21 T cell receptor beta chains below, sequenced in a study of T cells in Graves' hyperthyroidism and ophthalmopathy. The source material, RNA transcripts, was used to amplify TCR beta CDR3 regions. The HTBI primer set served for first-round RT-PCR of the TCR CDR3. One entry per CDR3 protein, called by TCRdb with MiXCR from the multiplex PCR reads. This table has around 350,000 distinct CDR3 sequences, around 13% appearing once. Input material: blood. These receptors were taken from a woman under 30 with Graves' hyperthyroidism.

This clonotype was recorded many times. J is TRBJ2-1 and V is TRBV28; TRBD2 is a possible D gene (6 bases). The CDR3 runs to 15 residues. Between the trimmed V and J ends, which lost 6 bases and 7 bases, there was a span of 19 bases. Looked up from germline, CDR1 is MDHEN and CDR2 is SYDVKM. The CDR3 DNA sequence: TGTGCCAGCAGGAAGTTGGGACTGTCTAGGAATGAGCAGTTCTTC. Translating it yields CASRKLGLSRNEQFF.

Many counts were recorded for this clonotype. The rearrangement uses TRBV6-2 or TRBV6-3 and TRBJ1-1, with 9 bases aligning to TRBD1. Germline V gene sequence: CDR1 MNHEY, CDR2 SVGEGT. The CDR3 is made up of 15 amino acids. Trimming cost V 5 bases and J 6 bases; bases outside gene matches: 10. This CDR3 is CASSAAGTGLAEAFF. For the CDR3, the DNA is TGTGCCAGCAGTGCTGCCGGGACAGGGTTGGCTGAAGCTTTCTTT.

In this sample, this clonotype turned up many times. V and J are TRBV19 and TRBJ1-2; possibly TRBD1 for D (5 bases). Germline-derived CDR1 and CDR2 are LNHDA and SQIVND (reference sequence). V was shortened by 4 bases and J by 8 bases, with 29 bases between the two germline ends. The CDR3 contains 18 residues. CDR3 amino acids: CASSRAGLVGDRDGGYTF. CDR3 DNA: TGTGCCAGTAGTAGGGCAGGGCTCGTAGGTGACCGCGACGGAGGCTACACCTTC.

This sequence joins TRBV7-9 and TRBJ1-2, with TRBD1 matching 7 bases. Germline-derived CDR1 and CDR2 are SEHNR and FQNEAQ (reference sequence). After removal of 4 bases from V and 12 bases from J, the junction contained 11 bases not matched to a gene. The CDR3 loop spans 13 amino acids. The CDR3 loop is CASSSTTDRVHTF. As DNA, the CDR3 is TGTGCCAGCAGCTCCACCACTGACAGGGTCCACACCTTC.

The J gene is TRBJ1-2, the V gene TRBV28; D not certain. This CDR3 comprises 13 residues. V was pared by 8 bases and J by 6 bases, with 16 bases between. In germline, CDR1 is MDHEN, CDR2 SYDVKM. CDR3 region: CASLGSRSDGYTF. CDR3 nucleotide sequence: TGTGCCAGCCTAGGGTCCCGGTCGGATGGCTACACCTTC.

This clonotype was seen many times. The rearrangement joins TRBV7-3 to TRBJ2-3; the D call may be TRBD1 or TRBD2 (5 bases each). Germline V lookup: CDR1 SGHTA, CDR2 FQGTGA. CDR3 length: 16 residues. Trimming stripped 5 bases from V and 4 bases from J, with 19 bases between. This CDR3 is CASSTGDHRDADTQYF. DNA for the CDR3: TGTGCCAGCAGCACCGGGGACCATCGGGACGCAGATACGCAGTATTTT.

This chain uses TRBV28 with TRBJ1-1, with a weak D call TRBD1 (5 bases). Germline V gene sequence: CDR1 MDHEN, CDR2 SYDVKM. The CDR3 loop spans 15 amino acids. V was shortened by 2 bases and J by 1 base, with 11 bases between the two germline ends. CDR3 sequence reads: CASSLGSQGNTEAFF. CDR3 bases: TGTGCCAGCAGTTTAGGGTCCCAGGGGAACACTGAAGCTTTCTTT.

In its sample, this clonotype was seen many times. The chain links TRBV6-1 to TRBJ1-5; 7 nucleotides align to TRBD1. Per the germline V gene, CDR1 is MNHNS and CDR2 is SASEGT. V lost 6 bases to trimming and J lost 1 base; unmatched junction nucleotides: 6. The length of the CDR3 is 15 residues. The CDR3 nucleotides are TGTGCCAGCAGGGGACAGAGGGGAAGCAATCAGCCCCAGCATTTT. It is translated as CASRGQRGSNQPQHF.

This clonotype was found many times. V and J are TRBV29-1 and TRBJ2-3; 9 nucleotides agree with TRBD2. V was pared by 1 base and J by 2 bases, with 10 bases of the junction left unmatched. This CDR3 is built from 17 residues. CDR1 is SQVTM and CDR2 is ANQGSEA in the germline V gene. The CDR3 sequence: CSVEGLAVYEVTDTQYF. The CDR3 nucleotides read TGCAGCGTTGAAGGACTAGCGGTATACGAGGTCACAGATACGCAGTATTTT.

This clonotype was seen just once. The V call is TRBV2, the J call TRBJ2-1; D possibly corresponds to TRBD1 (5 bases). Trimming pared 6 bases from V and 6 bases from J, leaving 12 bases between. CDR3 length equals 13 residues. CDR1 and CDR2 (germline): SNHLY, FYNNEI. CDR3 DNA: TGTGCCAGCAGAATAACGACAGCCAATGAGCAGTTCTTC. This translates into CASRITTANEQFF.

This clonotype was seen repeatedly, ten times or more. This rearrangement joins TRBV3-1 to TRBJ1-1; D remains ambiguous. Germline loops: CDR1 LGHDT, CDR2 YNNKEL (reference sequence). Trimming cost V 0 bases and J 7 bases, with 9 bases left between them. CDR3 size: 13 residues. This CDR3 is CASSQEGTGEAFF. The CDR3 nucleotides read TGTGCCAGCAGCCAAGAGGGCACCGGTGAAGCTTTCTTT.

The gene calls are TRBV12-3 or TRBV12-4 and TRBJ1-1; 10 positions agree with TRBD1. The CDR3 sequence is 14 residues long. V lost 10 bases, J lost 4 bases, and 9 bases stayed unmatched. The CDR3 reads CAISTGGAGTEAFF. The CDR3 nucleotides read TGTGCCATCTCGACAGGGGGCGCGGGCACTGAAGCTTTCTTT.

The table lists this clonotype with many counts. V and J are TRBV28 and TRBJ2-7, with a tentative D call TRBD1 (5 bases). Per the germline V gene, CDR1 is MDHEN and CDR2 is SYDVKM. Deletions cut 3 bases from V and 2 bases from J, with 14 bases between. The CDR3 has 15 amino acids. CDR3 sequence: CASSFDLTVTYEQYF. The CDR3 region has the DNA TGTGCCAGCAGTTTCGATTTGACAGTTACCTACGAGCAGTACTTC.

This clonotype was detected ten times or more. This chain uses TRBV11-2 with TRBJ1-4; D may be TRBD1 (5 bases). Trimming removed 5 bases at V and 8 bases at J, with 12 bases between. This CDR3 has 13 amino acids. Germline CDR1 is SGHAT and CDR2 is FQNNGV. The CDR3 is CASSQQEFEKLFF. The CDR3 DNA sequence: TGTGCCAGCAGCCAACAGGAGTTCGAAAAACTGTTTTTT.

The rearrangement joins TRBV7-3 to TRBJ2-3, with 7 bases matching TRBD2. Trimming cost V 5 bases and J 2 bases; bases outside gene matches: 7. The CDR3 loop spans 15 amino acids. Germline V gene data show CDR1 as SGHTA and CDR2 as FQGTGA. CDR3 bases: TGTGCCAGCAGCCCCGACGGGGGGACCACAGATACGCAGTATTTT. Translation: CASSPDGGTTDTQYF.

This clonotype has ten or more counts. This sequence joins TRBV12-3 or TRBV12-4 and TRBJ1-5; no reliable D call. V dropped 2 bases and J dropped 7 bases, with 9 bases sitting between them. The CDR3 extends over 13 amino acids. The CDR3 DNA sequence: TGTGCCAGCAGTTTAAGACCCCAGCAGCCCCAGCATTTT. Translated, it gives CASSLRPQQPQHF.

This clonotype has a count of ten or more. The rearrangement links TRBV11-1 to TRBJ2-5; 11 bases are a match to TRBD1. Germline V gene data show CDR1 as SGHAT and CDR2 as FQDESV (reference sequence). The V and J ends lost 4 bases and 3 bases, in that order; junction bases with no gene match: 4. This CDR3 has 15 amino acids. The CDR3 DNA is TGTGCCAGCAGCTCGGGACAGGGGGGAAAAGAGACCCAGTACTTC. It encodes CASSSGQGGKETQYF. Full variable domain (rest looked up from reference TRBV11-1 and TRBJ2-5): EAEVAQSPRYKITEKSQAVAFWCDPISGHATLYWYRQILGQGPELLVQFQDESVVDDSQLPKDRFSAERLKGVDSTLKIQPAELGDSAMYLCASSSGQGGKETQYFGPGTRLLVL.

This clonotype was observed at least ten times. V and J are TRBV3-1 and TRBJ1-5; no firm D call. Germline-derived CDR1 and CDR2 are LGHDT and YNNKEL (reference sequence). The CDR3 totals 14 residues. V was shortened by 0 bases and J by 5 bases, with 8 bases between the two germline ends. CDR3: CASSQDPGDQPQHF. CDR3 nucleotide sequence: TGTGCCAGCAGCCAAGACCCCGGGGATCAGCCCCAGCATTTT.

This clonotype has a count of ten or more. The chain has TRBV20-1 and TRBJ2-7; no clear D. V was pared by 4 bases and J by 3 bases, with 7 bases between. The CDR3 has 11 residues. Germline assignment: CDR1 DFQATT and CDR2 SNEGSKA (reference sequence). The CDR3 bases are TGCAGTGCTATAAAAAACTACGAGCAGTACTTC. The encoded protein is CSAIKNYEQYF.

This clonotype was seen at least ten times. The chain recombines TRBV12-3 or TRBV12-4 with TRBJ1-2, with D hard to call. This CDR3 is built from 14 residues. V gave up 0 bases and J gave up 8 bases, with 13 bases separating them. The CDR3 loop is CASSLAGPPAGYTF. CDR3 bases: TGTGCCAGCAGTTTAGCCGGCCCACCGGCCGGCTACACCTTC.

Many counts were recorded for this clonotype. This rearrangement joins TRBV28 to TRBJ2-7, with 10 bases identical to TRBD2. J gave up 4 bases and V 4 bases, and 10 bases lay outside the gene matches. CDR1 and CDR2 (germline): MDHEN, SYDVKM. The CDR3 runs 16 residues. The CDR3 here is CASSSGSGGMRYEQYF. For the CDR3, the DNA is TGTGCCAGCAGTTCGGGTAGCGGGGGGATGAGGTACGAGCAGTACTTC.